This TCR beta chain was sequenced during a study of T-cell reconstitution after alpha-beta-depleted transplantation in children. The CDR3 covers 17 residues. Trimming removed 6 bases from V and 2 bases from J; junction bases left unmatched: 11. Germline CDR1 is LNHDA and CDR2 is SQIVND (reference sequence). TCRbeta library construction was performed incorporating unique molecular identifiers. A single record per CDR3 protein comes from TCRdb applying MiXCR to the PCR reads. This table has over 550,000 distinct CDR3 sequences, under 12% appearing once. The material sequenced was PBMCs from the stem cell graft donor, taken from the stem cell graft. The chain employs TRBV19 and TRBJ2-1, with 9 bases lining up with TRBD2. This TCR was sampled from a human donor who donated a stem cell graft to a child with acute myeloid leukemia. Here the CDR3 reads CASRASLSGGAYNEQFF. The CDR3 DNA is TGTGCCAGTAGGGCCTCCCTTAGCGGGGGAGCCTACAATGAGCAGTTCTTC.